The source of this TCR beta chain is a study of blood T cell repertoires in COVID-19. Overall study: Italy, Spain and the United States were the sources of the convalescent and acute COVID-19 samples. The analysed material was cDNA or gDNA that came from T cells, B-cell-depleted T cells, or PBMCs.

The CDR3 covers 12 residues. Trimming removed 8 bases from V and 8 bases from J; junction bases left unmatched: 11. Looked up from germline, CDR1 is SQVTM and CDR2 is ANQGSEA. Per the authors' pipeline: For nucleated cells, counts were estimated from reference gene primer amplification. TCRdb's table, derived via immunoSEQ multiplex PCR, lists solely in-frame clones and lacks some. That table gives V, J and clone size, and the DNA gave D and trimming. The table lists just over 650,000 clones, about 87% of them singletons. The sequencing input was peripheral blood. This clonotype was obtained from a woman aged 18 to 35 with acute or convalescent COVID-19. The chain employs TRBV29-1 and TRBJ1-2, with TRBD1 matching 7 bases. The CDR3 DNA reads TGCAGCTTCGAGGGGGCTCGCGACGGCTACACCTTC. Translation gives CSFEGARDGYTF.